These 13 T cell receptor beta chains originate from one sample sequenced in a study of beta chain features in type 1 diabetes (dated by TCRdb to the late 2010s). The receptor library was made with the immunoSEQ multiplex PCR assay. The entire amount of isolated RNA was reverse transcribed using the High Capacity cDNA Reverse Transcription Kit, so the sequenced TCRB transcripts were expressed ones. TCRdb provides this immuneACCESS table in a form limited to in-frame rearrangements. Some clones are lacking; in checked studies, under half of them reflect an unresolved V gene, and why the rest are absent is not known. Counted in this sample were about 150,000 clones; about 7.3% of them appeared once. Approximately 0.65% of the sample lies in the top ten. The specimen was central memory CD4+ T cells from blood. These receptors originate from a man younger than 30 in good health.

This clone was counted only a few times. The J gene is TRBJ1-1, the V gene TRBV6-5; no clear D gene. V lost 5 bases and J 3 bases, leaving 7 bases between the germline ends. The CDR3 covers 12 residues. Germline V gives CDR1 MNHEY, CDR2 SVGAGI. CDR3 in DNA: TGTGCCAGCAGTCAGAGGGACACTGAAGCTTTCTTT. Protein sequence: CASSQRDTEAFF.

The genes are TRBV19 and TRBJ2-3; 9 positions match TRBD2. Germline CDR1 LNHDA, CDR2 SQIVND (reference sequence). CDR3 length equals 16 residues. V dropped 1 base and J dropped 1; count of bases not matched to a gene: 3. The CDR3 DNA reads TGTGCCAGTAGTATAGTGCCTAGCGGGGGCACAGATACGCAGTATTTT. Its translation: CASSIVPSGGTDTQYF.

The chain employs TRBV19 and TRBJ2-7, with a tentative D call TRBD2 (5 bases). The V end lost 3 bases, the J end lost 6 bases, and 15 bases lay between the germline ends. Looked up from germline, CDR1 is LNHDA and CDR2 is SQIVND (reference sequence). The CDR3 is 14 residues long. The CDR3 loop is CASSMSPPRGEQYF. CDR3 bases: TGTGCCAGTAGTATGTCGCCACCCCGGGGCGAGCAGTACTTC.

This clone was seen many times. In nucleotides, the CDR3 is TGTGCCTGGGGGACCGAGGCCGGGAGGGCGGAGACCCAGTACTTC. Protein product: CAWGTEAGRAETQYF. This sequence joins TRBV30 and TRBJ2-5; TRBD2 aligns across 8 bases. CDR3 length: 15 amino acids. The V and J ends lost 5 bases and 5 bases, in that order; junction bases with no gene match: 13. The V gene's germline CDR1 is GTSNPN and CDR2 SVGIG (reference sequence).

This clone was detected a few times. This chain connects TRBV18 to TRBJ2-5; D unclear. The germline gives CDR1 KGHSH, CDR2 LQKENI. This CDR3 comprises 13 residues. V was cut by 3 bases and J by 1 base, with 6 bases left in between. The DNA of the CDR3 is TGTGCCAGCTCACCCCGGAGCCAAGAGACCCAGTACTTC. As protein: CASSPRSQETQYF.

This clone was counted only a few times. At one end, the junction sequence differs from germline, possibly due to a read error. The same CDR3 arises from other DNA sequences in this sample as well. The genes are TRBV5-1 and TRBJ1-1; weak D call: TRBD1 (5 bases). Germline V lookup: CDR1 SGHRS, CDR2 YFSETQ. The CDR3 has 16 residues. The CDR3 sequence is CASSLAPGGGSTEAFF. The CDR3 DNA is TGCGCCAGCAGCTTGGCACCCGGTGGGGGGTCCACTGAAGCCTTCTTT.

This clone was detected only a few times. V is TRBV28 and J is TRBJ1-2; D unclear. V shed 6 bases and J shed 8 bases, with 19 bases lying between them. Germline CDR1 and CDR2: MDHEN and SYDVKM. The CDR3 covers 14 residues. The CDR3 sequence: CASRPPRQVQGYTF. The CDR3 DNA reads as TGTGCCAGCAGACCCCCCCGGCAGGTCCAAGGCTACACCTTC.

V gene TRBV7-2 combines with J gene TRBJ2-2; 10 bases match TRBD1. CDR1 is SGHTA and CDR2 is FQGNSA in the germline V gene. With 1 base clipped from V and 6 bases from J, the junction kept 8 bases outside the gene matches. The CDR3 has 17 residues. In DNA, the CDR3 is TGTGCCAGCAGCTTAGGCGGGACAGGGGTATTGGCCGGGGAGCTGTTTTTT. Translation: CASSLGGTGVLAGELFF.

This clone was seen only a few times. V gene TRBV5-1 combines with J gene TRBJ1-1; 8 positions match TRBD1. Germline loops: CDR1 SGHRS, CDR2 YFSETQ. V shed 4 bases, J shed 2 bases, and the junction held 4 bases outside the gene matches. The CDR3 spans 14 residues. CDR3 residues: CASSPGQGNTEAFF. CDR3 bases: TGCGCCAGCAGCCCAGGACAGGGAAACACTGAAGCTTTCTTT.

V usage is TRBV11-2 and J usage is TRBJ2-5; D ambiguous. V lost 5 bases to trimming and J lost 5 bases, with 9 bases between them. Germline lookup yields CDR1 SGHAT and CDR2 FQNNGV. The CDR3 is 12 amino acids. The DNA of the CDR3 is TGTGCCAGCAGCCCAACCGGGGAGACCCAGTACTTC. As protein: CASSPTGETQYF.

This chain uses TRBV28 with TRBJ1-2, with 7 bases lining up with TRBD1. The CDR3 covers 14 residues. Germline CDR1 and CDR2: MDHEN and SYDVKM. V shed 6 bases and J 7 bases; nucleotides not matched to a gene: 11. The CDR3, as DNA: TGTGCCAGCAGAAGGGACAGTATCCATCGTGGCTACACCTTC. This gives the protein CASRRDSIHRGYTF.

The rearrangement uses TRBV18 and TRBJ2-7; 8 positions agree with TRBD1. The CDR3 is made up of 15 amino acids. V shed 2 bases and J 7 bases; nucleotides not matched to a gene: 10. Germline values: CDR1 KGHSH, CDR2 LQKENI. The CDR3 region is CASSPGQGAVGEQYF. Here the CDR3 DNA reads TGTGCCAGCTCACCAGGCCAGGGGGCGGTTGGGGAGCAGTACTTC.

The chain employs TRBV5-8 and TRBJ1-2, with D possibly being TRBD1 (6 bases). Germline values: CDR1 SGHTS, CDR2 YDEGEE. V was shortened by 3 bases and J by 2 bases, with 8 bases between the two germline ends. This CDR3 region has 13 residues. CDR3 DNA sequence: TGTGCCAGCAGCTCGGGACAAAACTATGGCTACACCTTC. Translated, it gives CASSSGQNYGYTF.